The 21 T cell receptor beta chains given below trace back to one sample, sequenced in a study of identical twins. MiXCR, applied by TCRdb to the 5' RACE reads, yields one record per CDR3 protein. The sample consists of nearly 900,000 distinct CDR3 sequences, more than 9% of them appearing once. The sample also formed part of further work on yellow fever vaccine responses in identical twins.

The specimen sequenced was PBMCs. The receptors derive from a woman aged 18-29 years in good health.

The chain has TRBV19 and TRBJ2-1; 8 bases line up with TRBD2. J lost 7 bases, V lost 0 bases, and 8 bases had no gene match. The CDR3 loop spans 16 amino acids. Germline CDR1 and CDR2: LNHDA and SQIVND (reference sequence). This chain's CDR3 is CASSIEPGGPLNEQFF. CDR3 coding DNA: TGTGCCAGTAGTATAGAACCGGGGGGGCCTTTGAATGAGCAGTTCTTC.

This CDR3 reads CASSSSPGPAGNTIYF. In nucleotides, the CDR3 is TGTGCCAGCAGCTCCTCCCCGGGGCCAGCTGGAAACACCATATATTTT. This chain uses TRBV7-8 with TRBJ1-3, with a possible D match to TRBD1 (5 bases). V was cut by 4 bases and J by 2 bases, with 15 bases left in between. CDR3 size: 16 residues. Germline loops: CDR1 SGHVS, CDR2 FQNEAQ.

The J gene is TRBJ1-2, the V gene TRBV7-9; possibly TRBD1 for D (6 bases). Trimming stripped 5 bases from V and 2 bases from J, with 15 bases between. The CDR3 totals 15 residues. Germline lookup yields CDR1 SEHNR and CDR2 FQNEAQ (reference sequence). The chain's CDR3 is CASSIRQEVNYGYTF. The CDR3 bases are TGTGCCAGCAGCATCCGACAGGAAGTAAACTATGGCTACACCTTC.

This chain uses TRBV27 with TRBJ2-2; unclear D gene. CDR1 and CDR2 from the germline V gene are MNHEY and SMNVEV (reference sequence). The germline V and J ends were trimmed by 1 base and 1 base, with 10 bases remaining between them. The CDR3 has 16 residues. The DNA for the CDR3 is TGTGCCAGCAGTTTATTTCGGTCAGTGAACACCGGGGAGCTGTTTTTT. It codes for CASSLFRSVNTGELFF.

The chain has TRBV24-1 and TRBJ1-5; D is ambiguous. The germline V and J ends were trimmed by 4 bases and 7 bases, with 13 bases remaining between them. The CDR3 contains 14 residues. Germline V gives CDR1 KGHDR, CDR2 SFDVKD. The CDR3 DNA is TGTGCCACCAGTGACCCGACCTTGAGCCAGCCCCAGCATTTT. Translated, it gives CATSDPTLSQPQHF.

The V gene is TRBV5-1, the J gene TRBJ1-2, with D perhaps TRBD1 (6 bases). This CDR3 comprises 15 residues. V lost 1 base and J lost 1, with 11 bases in between. Germline CDR1 and CDR2: SGHRS and YFSETQ. Here the CDR3 DNA reads TGCGCCAGCAGCTTGTCGAACAGGGATAACTATGGCTACACCTTC. Translated, it gives CASSLSNRDNYGYTF. Drawing the rest from reference TRBV5-1 and TRBJ1-2, the complete variable domain is KAGVTQTPRYLIKTRGQQVTLSCSPISGHRSVSWYQQTPGQGLQFLFEYFSETQRNKGNFPGRFSGRQFSNSRSEMNVSTLELGDSALYLCASSLSNRDNYGYTFGSGTRLTVV.

This CDR3 reads CASSPGIRPQHF. The CDR3 nucleotides are TGCGCCAGCAGCCCAGGGATTCGTCCCCAGCATTTT. The V call is TRBV5-1, the J call TRBJ1-5; maybe TRBD1 (5 bases). V lost 4 bases and J 10 bases, leaving 12 bases between the germline ends. The germline gives CDR1 SGHRS, CDR2 YFSETQ. The CDR3 consists of 12 residues.

Only a few counts were recorded for this clonotype. The chain employs TRBV29-1 and TRBJ2-5, with TRBD2 identical over 13 bases. The CDR3 has 19 amino acids. V dropped 0 bases and J dropped 5; count of bases not matched to a gene: 15. Germline values: CDR1 SQVTM, CDR2 ANQGSEA. The CDR3: CSVEDPVGTSGRVWETQYF. CDR3 nucleotides: TGCAGCGTTGAAGATCCGGTCGGCACTAGCGGGAGGGTATGGGAGACCCAGTACTTC.

This clonotype has just a few counts. CDR3 residues: CATSRVASGSLAKNIQYF. CDR3 nucleotide sequence: TGTGCCACCAGCAGAGTGGCTAGCGGGTCTCTAGCCAAAAACATTCAGTACTTC. The chain carries TRBV15 and TRBJ2-4; 8 bases are a match to TRBD2. CDR3 length: 18 residues. After removal of 1 base from V and 0 bases from J, the junction contained 8 bases not matched to a gene. Germline V gene lookup returns CDR1 LNHNV and CDR2 YYDKDF (reference sequence).

This clonotype was observed a handful of times. The chain combines TRBV12-3 or TRBV12-4 with TRBJ2-1; 10 bases match TRBD2. The CDR3 has 16 residues. After removal of 5 bases from V and 3 bases from J, the junction contained 7 bases not matched to a gene. The CDR3 reads CASSAPGLAIYNEQFF. For the CDR3, the DNA is TGTGCCAGCAGTGCGCCGGGACTAGCGATCTACAATGAGCAGTTCTTC.

This clonotype was observed a few times. The CDR3 protein is CASRGDPSIGELFF. The CDR3 bases are TGCGCCAGCAGAGGGGACCCCAGCATCGGGGAGCTGTTTTTT. The genes are TRBV5-1 and TRBJ2-2; D may be TRBD1 or TRBD2 (5 bases each). V gave up 5 bases and J gave up 7 bases, with 15 bases separating them. The CDR3 contains 14 residues. Germline CDR1 reads SGHRS; CDR2 reads YFSETQ.

In this sample, this clonotype turned up a few times. J is TRBJ2-7 and V is TRBV6-1, with D perhaps being TRBD1 or TRBD2 (6 bases each). Between the trimmed V and J ends, which lost 5 bases and 2 bases, there was a span of 13 bases. The germline CDR1 and CDR2 sequences are MNHNS and SASEGT. The CDR3 totals 14 residues. The CDR3 coding sequence is TGTGCCAGCAGTACGACGGGGGCCCCCTACGAGCAGTACGTC. This translates into CASSTTGAPYEQYV.

This chain links TRBV2 with TRBJ2-7; 9 positions agree with TRBD1. With 4 bases clipped from V and 3 bases from J, the junction kept 4 bases outside the gene matches. This CDR3 region has 14 residues. Germline CDR1 SNHLY, CDR2 FYNNEI. DNA for the CDR3: TGTGCCAGCAGTGTAGACAGGGGGGGCTACGAGCAGTACTTC. Protein product: CASSVDRGGYEQYF.

CDR3 nucleotides: TGTGCCAGCAATCTAGCGGGATGGTCCTACAATGAGCAGTTCTTC. Its protein is CASNLAGWSYNEQFF. The V gene is TRBV6-2 or TRBV6-3, the J gene TRBJ2-1, with TRBD2 matching over 9 bases. This CDR3 has 15 amino acids. Germline trimming cut 7 bases from V and 1 base from J; bases unmatched to any gene: 5. Germline V gives CDR1 MNHEY, CDR2 SVGEGT.

The chain employs TRBV29-1 and TRBJ2-7, with TRBD2 matching over 11 bases. The CDR3 contains 13 residues. CDR1 and CDR2 from the germline V gene are SQVTM and ANQGSEA. In DNA, the CDR3 is TGCAGTGTCTCCCTAGCGGGAGGTTACGAGCAGTACTTC. It codes for CSVSLAGGYEQYF.

Ten or more counts support this clonotype. The chain carries TRBV10-3 and TRBJ1-5; the D is unclear. V lost 3 bases and J lost 4, with 4 bases in between. The CDR3 length is 12 residues. Germline V gives CDR1 ENHRY, CDR2 SYGVKD. The CDR3 DNA sequence: TGTGCCATCAGTGATACTAATCAGCCCCAGCATTTT. Encoded protein: CAISDTNQPQHF.

The chain recombines TRBV29-1 with TRBJ2-2; possible D gene TRBD2, 6 bases. V was trimmed by 7 bases and J by 4 bases, leaving 16 bases between them. CDR1 SQVTM and CDR2 ANQGSEA come from the germline V gene. This CDR3 spans 14 amino acids. The CDR3 is CSGGPGDSTGELFF. Here the CDR3 DNA reads TGCAGCGGCGGACCGGGGGATAGCACCGGGGAGCTGTTTTTT.

The chain is built from TRBV7-9 and TRBJ2-4; D gene uncertain. Germline V gene lookup returns CDR1 SEHNR and CDR2 FQNEAQ (reference sequence). There are 15 residues in the CDR3. Trimming took 1 base from V and 0 from J, leaving 7 bases between them. DNA for the CDR3: TGTGCCAGCAGCTTAGAGTATGGAGCCAAAAACATTCAGTACTTC. It codes for CASSLEYGAKNIQYF.

V and J are TRBV12-3 or TRBV12-4 and TRBJ2-1, with TRBD2 matching over 10 bases. This CDR3 contains 18 residues. Trimming cost V 3 bases and J 0 bases; bases outside gene matches: 8. CDR3 in amino acids: CASSFPAGGPPSYNEQFF. CDR3 in DNA: TGTGCCAGCAGTTTCCCAGCGGGGGGGCCACCCTCCTACAATGAGCAGTTCTTC.

The chain carries TRBV18 and TRBJ2-7; TRBD1 or TRBD2 may be the D gene (5 bases each). V was shortened by 2 bases and J by 2 bases, with 10 bases between the two germline ends. CDR3 size: 14 residues. CDR1 and CDR2 from the germline V gene are KGHSH and LQKENI. CDR3 nucleotide sequence: TGTGCCAGCTCACCAAACGGGGACGCCTACGAGCAGTACTTC. Its translation is CASSPNGDAYEQYF.

This clonotype was recorded a few times. The chain combines TRBV5-5 with TRBJ1-1, with 9 nucleotides matching TRBD1. Germline CDR1 and CDR2: SGHKS and YYEKEE (reference sequence). The CDR3 consists of 14 residues. V was pared by 0 bases and J by 7 bases, with 4 bases of the junction left unmatched. The CDR3 coding sequence is TGTGCCAGCAGCTTGGTGGACAGGGGAAATGAAGCTTTCTTT. Protein: CASSLVDRGNEAFF.